The T cell receptor beta chain under discussion was sequenced for a study of T cell responses to AZD1222 COVID-19 vaccine. This clone was counted only a few times. Sequencing was performed with immunoSEQ multiplex PCR; in TCRdb, only in-frame clones are kept and a portion is missing. Here the sample spans some 120,000 clones, 80% to 90% being singletons. The sample in question was peripheral blood, obtained on day 0 of MenACWY control vaccination. This receptor was obtained from an adult in good health.

Here the CDR3 DNA reads TGTGCCAGCAGCCAGGGCCCCGGGGCTAGCAGGGATGAGCAGTTCTTC. This gives the protein CASSQGPGASRDEQFF. The gene calls are TRBV6-2 or TRBV6-3 and TRBJ2-1; D tentatively reads TRBD1 or TRBD2 (5 bases each). The CDR3 is made up of 16 amino acids. Trimming left V 6 bases short and J 8 bases short, with 23 bases between. The germline V gene has CDR1 MNHEY and CDR2 SVGEGT.